The 5 T cell receptor beta chains below were found in one sample sequenced in a study of T cell repertoires in cytomegalovirus infection. Their specific antigens are unknown. One entry per CDR3 protein, called by TCRdb with MiXCR from the reads. The sample contains some 150,000 distinct CDR3 sequences, 32% of which appear only once. The source was CD8+ T cells from cultured PBMCs, collected from culture after CMV antigen stimulation. Source of these receptors: a human donor in good health (CMV status not recorded). Some clones in this sample may be carry-over from other donors' samples.

This chain links TRBV7-8 with TRBJ1-2; D possibly corresponds to TRBD1 (6 bases). V dropped 4 bases and J dropped 6 bases, with 12 bases sitting between them. The germline CDR1 and CDR2 sequences are SGHVS and FQNEAQ. The CDR3 has 13 residues. The chain's CDR3 is CASSSPTGNGYTF. DNA for the CDR3: TGTGCCAGCAGCTCCCCTACAGGGAATGGCTACACCTTC.

This clonotype showed up just a few times. This chain uses TRBV4-2 with TRBJ1-1; D is uncertain. This CDR3 contains 14 residues. Germline lookup yields CDR1 LGHNA and CDR2 YNFKEQ. Trimming left V 0 bases short and J 1 base short, with 6 bases between. This CDR3 reads CASSQDPPNTEAFF. As DNA, the CDR3 is TGTGCCAGCAGCCAAGATCCTCCGAACACTGAAGCTTTCTTT.

The rearrangement joins TRBV12-3 or TRBV12-4 to TRBJ1-1, with D tentatively TRBD1 (5 bases). V lost 5 bases to trimming and J lost 7 bases, with 11 bases between them. This CDR3 spans 12 amino acids. The CDR3 spells CASSQMGDEAFF. The CDR3, as DNA: TGTGCCAGCAGTCAAATGGGGGATGAAGCTTTCTTT.

V gene TRBV12-3 or TRBV12-4 combines with J gene TRBJ2-3, with TRBD1 matching over 9 bases. J was trimmed by 2 bases and V by 6 bases; bases with no gene match: 9. This CDR3 is 16 amino acids long. CDR3 sequence: CASSRGWTGVTDTQYF. CDR3 nucleotide sequence: TGTGCCAGCAGCCGCGGGTGGACAGGGGTCACAGATACGCAGTATTTT.

On this clonotype: One base away lies a much larger clone, so this may be a sequencing read error. The chain has TRBV7-8 and TRBJ2-7; maybe TRBD1 (5 bases). CDR1 and CDR2 from the germline V gene are SGHVS and FQNEAQ. The CDR3 is made up of 15 amino acids. CDR3 nucleotides: TGTGCCGGCAGCTCGCCAGGGCAGACACTTTACGAGCAGTACTTC. It encodes CAGSSPGQTLYEQYF.